This TCR beta chain was sequenced for a study of cytomegalovirus exposure and HLA in healthy donors. Study-wide findings and caveats: Reports showed the classifier diagnosing cytomegalovirus status with high specificity and sensitivity.

Donors were drawn from the 120-subject validation cohort, separate from the roughly 670-subject first cohort. This clone is a singleton in its sample. Its antigen is undetermined. Sequencing was performed with immunoSEQ multiplex PCR; in TCRdb, only in-frame clones are kept and a portion is missing. Among approximately 73,000 clones listed, approximately 95% were seen once. The sequenced sample was PBMCs. This sequence originates from a man in his late teens or twenties in good health and CMV-seronegative.

The CDR3 sequence is CASSIAGSGLNQPQHF. CDR3 in DNA: TGTGCCAGTAGTATTGCAGGAAGCGGCCTTAATCAGCCCCAGCATTTT. This sequence joins TRBV19 and TRBJ1-5; no clear D gene. V shed 3 bases and J shed 4 bases, with 16 bases lying between them. Germline CDR1 reads LNHDA; CDR2 reads SQIVND (reference sequence). The CDR3 is made up of 16 amino acids.